Each of the 20 T cell receptor beta chains below was sequenced from the same sample in a study of CD8 T cells in Susac syndrome. The authors reverse transcribed roughly 0.5 to 1 ug RNA with random hexamers. Each CDR3 protein gets one entry after TCRdb re-called the immunoSEQ multiplex PCR reads with MiXCR. The data hold about 280,000 distinct CDR3 sequences, with 80% to 90% observed a single time. Source material: CD8+ T cells from PBMCs. These receptor sequences come from a human donor with multiple sclerosis.

This clonotype was seen more than once but under ten times. V usage is TRBV6-1 and J usage is TRBJ2-7; the D is unclear. The CDR3 contains 14 residues. V dropped 7 bases and J dropped 4 bases, with 17 bases sitting between them. Germline-derived CDR1 and CDR2 are MNHNS and SASEGT. CDR3 amino acids: CASKGSVQRYEQYF. The CDR3 DNA follows: TGTGCCAGCAAAGGGTCCGTGCAGCGTTACGAGCAGTACTTC.

In this sample, this clonotype turned up a few times. J is TRBJ2-1 and V is TRBV5-4; 7 nucleotides agree with TRBD1. In germline, CDR1 is SGHNT, CDR2 YYREEE (reference sequence). The length of the CDR3 is 12 residues. The V gene end was trimmed by 5 bases and the J gene end by 10 bases; junction bases not matched to a gene: 6. CDR3 region: CASSPRGREQFF. Written as DNA, the CDR3 is TGTGCCAGCAGTCCAAGGGGGCGGGAGCAGTTCTTC.

V usage is TRBV28 and J usage is TRBJ2-1; TRBD2 matches 11 bases. V shed 5 bases, J shed 2 bases, and the junction held 5 bases outside the gene matches. Germline V gene lookup returns CDR1 MDHEN and CDR2 SYDVKM. There are 16 residues in the CDR3. CDR3 in DNA: TGTGCCAGCAGTCGGGGACTAGCGGCAGCCTACAATGAGCAGTTCTTC. Translating gives CASSRGLAAAYNEQFF.

This sequence joins TRBV4-2 and TRBJ2-5; no clear D gene. Germline CDR1 reads LGHNA; CDR2 reads YNFKEQ. This CDR3 spans 17 amino acids. The V end lost 0 bases, the J end lost 3 bases, and 17 bases lay between the germline ends. The CDR3 reads CASSQEERRSREETQYF. The CDR3 DNA reads as TGTGCCAGCAGCCAAGAGGAAAGACGGAGCCGGGAAGAGACCCAGTACTTC.

The J gene is TRBJ2-1, the V gene TRBV23-1; the match to TRBD2 covers 12 bases. TRBV23-1 counts as an open reading frame of uncertain function. With 4 bases clipped from V and 13 bases from J, the junction kept 11 bases outside the gene matches. The CDR3 covers 15 residues. CDR3 sequence: CASSPIGLAGTSQFF. In DNA form, the CDR3 reads TGCGCCAGCAGTCCCATCGGACTAGCGGGGACCTCTCAGTTCTTC.

J is TRBJ2-7 and V is TRBV5-1, with a tentative D call TRBD2 (5 bases). Per germline, CDR1 SGHRS and CDR2 YFSETQ. The CDR3 runs 13 residues. V lost 4 bases to trimming and J lost 4 bases, with 12 bases between them. In nucleotides, the CDR3 is TGCGCCAGCAGCCAACTAGATACTTACGAGCAGTACTTC. It encodes CASSQLDTYEQYF.

This chain uses TRBV7-9 with TRBJ2-1; TRBD2 matches 14 bases. Per germline, CDR1 SEHNR and CDR2 FQNEAQ (reference sequence). The junction had 9 bases not matched to a gene; V was cut back by 4 bases and J by 1 base. The CDR3 runs 19 residues. The CDR3 here is CASSSPGLAGAGSYNEQFF. CDR3 DNA: TGTGCCAGCAGCTCCCCGGGACTAGCGGGAGCAGGGTCCTACAATGAGCAGTTCTTC.

The chain employs TRBV11-2 and TRBJ2-1, with TRBD1 identical over 9 bases. J lost 5 bases, V lost 5 bases, and 10 bases had no gene match. The CDR3 is 16 residues long. Germline CDR1 and CDR2: SGHAT and FQNNGV. CDR3 loop: CASSQRTGAGHNEQFF. CDR3 DNA: TGTGCCAGCAGCCAAAGGACAGGGGCAGGACACAATGAGCAGTTCTTC.

V is TRBV29-1 and J is TRBJ2-2; TRBD2 agrees at 12 bases. The germline V gene encodes CDR1 SQVTM and CDR2 ANQGSEA. The CDR3 has 16 amino acids. J was trimmed by 0 bases and V by 2 bases; bases with no gene match: 1. The CDR3 loop reads CSVERLAGANTGELFF. CDR3 DNA sequence: TGCAGCGTTGAAAGACTAGCGGGAGCGAACACCGGGGAGCTGTTTTTT.

The chain has TRBV6-4 and TRBJ1-6, with 8 bases fitting TRBD1. The germline gives CDR1 MRHNA, CDR2 SNTAGT. The J segment lost 9 bases and the V segment lost 4 bases, leaving 5 bases of the junction unmatched. The CDR3 has 14 residues. The CDR3 DNA sequence: TGTGCCAGCAGTGCCGGACAGGGTGGTTCACCCCTCCACTTT. Amino acids: CASSAGQGGSPLHF.

This clonotype was counted between two and nine times. The V and J genes are TRBV6-1 and TRBJ1-5; D is possibly TRBD1 (6 bases). The CDR3 loop spans 15 amino acids. Trimming pared 5 bases from V and 4 bases from J, leaving 15 bases between. Per the germline V gene, CDR1 is MNHNS and CDR2 is SASEGT. The CDR3 loop reads CASSQDSGRNQPQHF. For the CDR3, the DNA is TGTGCCAGCAGTCAGGACAGCGGTAGGAATCAGCCCCAGCATTTT.

This sequence joins TRBV11-2 and TRBJ2-5; D ambiguous. Germline V gene lookup returns CDR1 SGHAT and CDR2 FQNNGV. The CDR3 is 12 amino acids. V was trimmed by 5 bases and J by 5 bases, leaving 9 bases between them. CDR3 amino acids: CASSGLGETQYF. The CDR3 DNA reads as TGTGCCAGCAGCGGCTTAGGGGAGACCCAGTACTTC.

The rearrangement links TRBV28 to TRBJ2-1, with 8 positions matching TRBD2. Per germline, CDR1 MDHEN and CDR2 SYDVKM. The CDR3 runs 16 residues. V was clipped by 7 bases and J by 7 bases; unmatched bases: 15. CDR3 DNA sequence: TGTGCCAGCATTAGGGATAGCGGGACCGGGACGAATGAGCAGTTCTTC. It encodes CASIRDSGTGTNEQFF.

This clonotype appeared once. The chain carries TRBV6-6 and TRBJ1-1, with D perhaps matching TRBD1 (5 bases). Looked up from germline, CDR1 is MNHNY and CDR2 is SVGAGI (reference sequence). Trimming shortened V by 5 bases and J by 0 bases, and 13 bases separated the two germline ends. There are 15 residues in the CDR3. This chain's CDR3 is CASSHRGEMNTEAFF. DNA for the CDR3: TGTGCCAGCAGTCACCGAGGGGAGATGAACACTGAAGCTTTCTTT.

The chain is built from TRBV7-8 and TRBJ1-1; D call uncertain. The CDR3 is made up of 17 amino acids. Germline loops: CDR1 SGHVS, CDR2 FQNEAQ. V was shortened by 1 base and J by 1 base, with 16 bases between the two germline ends. The CDR3 spells CASSLGLPLAGNTEAFF. The CDR3 coding sequence is TGTGCCAGCAGCTTAGGCCTCCCCCTGGCCGGGAACACTGAAGCTTTCTTT.

This chain links TRBV3-1 with TRBJ1-2; TRBD1 agrees at 7 bases. CDR1 and CDR2 (germline): LGHDT, YNNKEL (reference sequence). With 1 base clipped from V and 3 bases from J, the junction kept 11 bases outside the gene matches. The CDR3 has 17 residues. CDR3 nucleotide sequence: TGTGCCAGCAGCCAAGGGGAGACAGGGTTTCGCTACTATGGCTACACCTTC. It specifies CASSQGETGFRYYGYTF.

V and J are TRBV4-1 and TRBJ2-7; 8 bases fit TRBD1. CDR3 size: 14 residues. Per germline, CDR1 MGHRA and CDR2 YSYEKL. The V gene end was trimmed by 2 bases and the J gene end by 5 bases; junction bases not matched to a gene: 5. This CDR3 is CASSQQGAIDEQYF. CDR3 coding DNA: TGCGCCAGCAGCCAACAGGGGGCCATCGACGAGCAGTACTTC.

The sample holds one count of this clonotype. This chain uses TRBV6-5 with TRBJ1-1; the match to TRBD1 covers 8 bases. The CDR3 totals 15 residues. V dropped 6 bases and J dropped 4; count of bases not matched to a gene: 10. The germline gives CDR1 MNHEY, CDR2 SVGAGI. CDR3 nucleotides: TGTGCCAGCAGGGCACAGGGGGTAAAGAGCACTGAAGCTTTCTTT. Protein: CASRAQGVKSTEAFF.

The rearrangement links TRBV5-6 to TRBJ2-1; D possibly corresponds to TRBD2 (6 bases). The length of the CDR3 is 17 residues. Germline values: CDR1 SGHDT, CDR2 YYEEEE. The V end lost 0 bases, the J end lost 4 bases, and 17 bases lay between the germline ends. In DNA, the CDR3 is TGTGCCAGCAGCTTGGCCCATGATAGCGGATTATACAATGAGCAGTTCTTC. The encoded protein is CASSLAHDSGLYNEQFF.

The chain uses TRBV9 and TRBJ2-3; a possible D gene is TRBD2 (6 bases). CDR1 is SGDLS, CDR2 YYNGEE, per germline. The V end lost 4 bases, the J end lost 3 bases, and 15 bases lay between the germline ends. The CDR3 runs 15 residues. This chain's CDR3 is CASSSYSGVTDTQYF. DNA of the CDR3: TGTGCCAGCAGCTCCTATAGCGGCGTAACAGATACGCAGTATTTT.